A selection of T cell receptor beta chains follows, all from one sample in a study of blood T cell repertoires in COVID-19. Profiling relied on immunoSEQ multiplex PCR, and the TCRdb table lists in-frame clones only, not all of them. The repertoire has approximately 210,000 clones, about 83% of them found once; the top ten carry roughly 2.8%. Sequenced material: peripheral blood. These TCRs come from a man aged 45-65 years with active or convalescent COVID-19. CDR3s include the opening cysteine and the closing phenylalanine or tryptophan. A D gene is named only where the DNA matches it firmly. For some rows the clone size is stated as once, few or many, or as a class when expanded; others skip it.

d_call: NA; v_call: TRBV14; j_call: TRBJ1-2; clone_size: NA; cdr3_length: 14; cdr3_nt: TGTGCCAGCAGCCCCTCGATCGGGAACTATGGCTACACCTTC; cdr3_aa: CASSPSIGNYGYTF
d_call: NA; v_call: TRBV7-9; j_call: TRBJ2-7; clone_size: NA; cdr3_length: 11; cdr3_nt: TGTGCCAGCAGCTTAGACTCCGAGCAGTACTTC; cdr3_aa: CASSLDSEQYF
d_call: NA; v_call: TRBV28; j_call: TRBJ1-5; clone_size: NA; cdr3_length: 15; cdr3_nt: TGTGCCAGCAGTTTAAGGAGGGGTAACAATCAGCCCCAGCATTTT; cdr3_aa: CASSLRRGNNQPQHF
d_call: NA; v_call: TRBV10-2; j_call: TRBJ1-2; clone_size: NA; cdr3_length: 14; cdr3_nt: TGCGCCAGCAGTGACGCGATCTCCCGGGGAGGCTACACCTTC; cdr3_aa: CASSDAISRGGYTF
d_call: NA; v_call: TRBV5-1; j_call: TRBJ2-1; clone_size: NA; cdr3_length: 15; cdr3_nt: TGCGCCAGCCGGGCAGGGCAGGGGAGTAATGTTGAGCAGTTCTTC; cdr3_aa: CASRAGQGSNVEQFF
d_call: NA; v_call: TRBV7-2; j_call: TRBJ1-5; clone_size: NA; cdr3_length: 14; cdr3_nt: TGTGCCAGCAGCTCTTCACCGGGATTTCAGCCCCAGCATTTT; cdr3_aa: CASSSSPGFQPQHF
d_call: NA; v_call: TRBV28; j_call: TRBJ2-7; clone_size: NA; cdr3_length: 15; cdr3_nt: TGTGCCAGCAGCCTGAGTGGCCAGGGGTTAAACGAGCAGTACTTC; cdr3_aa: CASSLSGQGLNEQYF
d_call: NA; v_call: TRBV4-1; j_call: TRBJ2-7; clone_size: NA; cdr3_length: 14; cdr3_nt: TGCGCCAGCAGCCAAGATGGCAGAATATACGAGCAGTACTTC; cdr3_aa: CASSQDGRIYEQYF
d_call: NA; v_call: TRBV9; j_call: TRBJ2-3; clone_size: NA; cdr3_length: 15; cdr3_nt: TGTGCCAGCAGCGTAGCAGCGGATAGCACAGATACGCAGTATTTT; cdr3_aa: CASSVAADSTDTQYF
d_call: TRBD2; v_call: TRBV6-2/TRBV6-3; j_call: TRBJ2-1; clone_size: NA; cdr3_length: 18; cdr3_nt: TGTGCCAGCAGTTACTCGATGACTAGCGGGGGTCTCTACAATGAGCAGTTCTTC; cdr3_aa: CASSYSMTSGGLYNEQFF
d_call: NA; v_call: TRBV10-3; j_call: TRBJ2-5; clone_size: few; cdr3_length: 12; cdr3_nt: TGTGCCATCAGTGACAGCGGAGAGACCCAGTACTTC; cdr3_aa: CAISDSGETQYF
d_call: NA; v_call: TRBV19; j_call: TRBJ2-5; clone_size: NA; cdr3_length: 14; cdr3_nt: TGTGCCAGTAGTATAGGGTCCAGCCAAGAGACCCAGTACTTC; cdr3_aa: CASSIGSSQETQYF
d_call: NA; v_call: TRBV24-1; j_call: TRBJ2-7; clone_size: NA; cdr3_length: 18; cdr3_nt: TGTGCCACCAGTGACCACGAAATACACCCGGGACACCTCTACGAGCAGTACTTC; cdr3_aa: CATSDHEIHPGHLYEQYF
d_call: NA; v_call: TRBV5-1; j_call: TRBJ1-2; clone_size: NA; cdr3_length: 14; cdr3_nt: TGCGCCAGCAGCCGAGGGTCTTCTAACTATGGCTACACCTTC; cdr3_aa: CASSRGSSNYGYTF
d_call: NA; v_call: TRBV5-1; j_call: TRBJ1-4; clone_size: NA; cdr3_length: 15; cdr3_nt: TGCGCCAGCAGTTCGGCCCCGGGAATTAATGAAAAACTGTTTTTT; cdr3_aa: CASSSAPGINEKLFF
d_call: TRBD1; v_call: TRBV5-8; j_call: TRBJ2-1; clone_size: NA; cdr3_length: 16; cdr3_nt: TGTGCCAGCAGCTTGTTAGGGGGACAGGGTCTTGGTGAGCAGTTCTTC; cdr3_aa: CASSLLGGQGLGEQFF
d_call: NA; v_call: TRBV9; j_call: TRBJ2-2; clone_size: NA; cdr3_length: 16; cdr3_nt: TGTGCCAGCAGCCCTTCAGTCGACACGAACACCGGGGAGCTGTTTTTT; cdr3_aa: CASSPSVDTNTGELFF
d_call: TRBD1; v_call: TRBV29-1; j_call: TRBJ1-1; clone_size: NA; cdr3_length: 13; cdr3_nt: TGCAGCGCCCGGACAGGGGGCAACGCTGAAGCTTTCTTT; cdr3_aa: CSARTGGNAEAFF
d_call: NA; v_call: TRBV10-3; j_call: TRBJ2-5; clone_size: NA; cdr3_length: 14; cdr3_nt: TGTGCCATCAGTGCCGACGGACTCCAAGAGACCCAGTACTTC; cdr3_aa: CAISADGLQETQYF
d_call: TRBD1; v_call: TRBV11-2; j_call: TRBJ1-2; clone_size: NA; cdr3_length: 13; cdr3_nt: TGTGCCAGCAGCGGGACAGGGTTCTATGGCTACACCTTC; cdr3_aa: CASSGTGFYGYTF